This TCR beta chain was sequenced in a study of blood T cells in healthy people across ages. Findings and caveats of the study: More naive CD4+ cells and higher diversity marked long-lived donors relative to aged donors. Per million T cells, TCR beta diversity dropped roughly linearly as age increased.

PCR was performed a second time for roughly 7 to 12 cycles using a sample-barcoded 5' primer and a J-beta primer mix. Via MiXCR, TCRdb re-called the 5' RACE reads, giving one row per CDR3 protein. The sample lists roughly 1 million distinct CDR3 sequences; around 25% were seen once. As to this clonotype: Its antigen is as yet unknown.

This CDR3 is 16 amino acids long. From germline, CDR1 is ENHRY and CDR2 SYGVKD. Trimming cost V 0 bases and J 4 bases; bases outside gene matches: 8. Healthy individuals of Caucasian origin from Russia, aged about 6 to 95, served as donors. The sample was also reused in another study, on T cells of mothers and their children.

Sequenced: blood. The chain carries TRBV10-3 and TRBJ2-5; TRBD2 agrees at 7 bases. The receptor was derived from a girl aged 2-10 years in good health. The CDR3 nucleotides are TGTGCCATCAGTGAGTCGACTGCGGGGGTCGGAGAGACCCAGTACTTC. Residues: CAISESTAGVGETQYF.